The count of the clone carrying this T cell receptor (beta chain) is one. Its specificity is unknown. The data are from a study of CD8+CD57+ T cells in acquired aplastic anemia. Study-level background: Recorded DNA amounts for sorted CD4+ and CD8+ cells had an average of around 3.4 ug.

Genomic DNA, the template, was used for profiling of the TCR beta VDJ and CDR3. TCRdb reanalysed the reads using MiXCR and keeps one entry per CDR3 protein. The sample shows some 280,000 distinct CDR3 sequences, approximately 56% of them seen only once. The CDR3 has 14 amino acids. Germline loops: CDR1 SGHRS, CDR2 YFSETQ. V was shortened by 5 bases and J by 2 bases, with 13 bases between the two germline ends. Study-level results: Patients were compared with controls for CD8+ Simpson's diversity, and no significant difference emerged. Shared by patients and controls, 25 to 35 CD8+ CDR3s were abundant in patients.

This rearrangement joins TRBV5-1 to TRBJ1-1; D might be TRBD1 (5 bases). The receptor comes from a human donor with severe aplastic anemia or a healthy control (not recorded which). The sample comprised sorted CD4+, CD8+, or CD8+CD57+ T cells (not recorded which) from PBMCs. The CDR3 bases are TGCGCCAGCAGGGTCGTGACAGCTAACACTGAAGCTTTCTTT. Translation: CASRVVTANTEAFF. Combining the CDR3 with reference TRBV5-1 and TRBJ1-1 gives the whole variable domain KAGVTQTPRYLIKTRGQQVTLSCSPISGHRSVSWYQQTPGQGLQFLFEYFSETQRNKGNFPGRFSGRQFSNSRSEMNVSTLELGDSALYLCASRVVTANTEAFFGQGTRLTVV.